One and the same sample provided the 10 T cell receptor beta chains below, sequenced in a study of CD8 T cells in ankylosing spondylitis. Study results and caveats: A TCR beta motif made of fewer than 10 highly homologous variants seemed typical of ankylosing spondylitis blood.

From the 5' RACE reads, TCRdb called clonotypes with MiXCR, one entry per CDR3 protein. The sample lists more than 250,000 distinct CDR3 sequences, around 7.6% occurring once. Their recognized antigens are unknown. Sequenced input: blood, either unsorted or a sorted T cell fraction (not recorded which). The receptors shown here come from a male donor with ankylosing spondylitis.

This clonotype was seen a handful of times. CDR3 nucleotide sequence: TGTGCCAGCAGTTTCTGGGGGAAACAGCCCCAGCATTTT. This gives the protein CASSFWGKQPQHF. V gene TRBV27 combines with J gene TRBJ1-5; weak D call: TRBD1 (5 bases). The CDR3 spans 13 residues. Per the germline V gene, CDR1 is MNHEY and CDR2 is SMNVEV (reference sequence). Deletions cut 3 bases from V and 7 bases from J, with 10 bases between.

This clonotype came up a few times. This sequence joins TRBV6-1 and TRBJ2-4; D is unresolved. V was shortened by 6 bases and J by 3 bases, with 15 bases between the two germline ends. This CDR3 spans 15 amino acids. The germline gives CDR1 MNHNS, CDR2 SASEGT. The CDR3 nucleotides read TGTGCCAGCAGCCTAGGTCATGTTGTCAAAAACATTCAGTACTTC. It translates to CASSLGHVVKNIQYF.

This clonotype was observed once. The CDR3 DNA follows: TGTGCCAGCAGTTACGGGCACCTCTCCTACGAGCAGTACTTC. It specifies CASSYGHLSYEQYF. The V gene is TRBV6-5, the J gene TRBJ2-7, with D unresolved. The germline CDR1 and CDR2 sequences are MNHEY and SVGAGI. V lost 2 bases to trimming and J lost 0 bases, with 8 bases between them. CDR3 size: 14 residues.

The V and J genes are TRBV15 and TRBJ2-2, with D possibly matching TRBD1 (5 bases). CDR1 LNHNV and CDR2 YYDKDF come from the germline V gene (reference sequence). The CDR3 contains 14 residues. V was trimmed by 3 bases and J by 1 base, leaving 6 bases between them. CDR3 sequence (DNA): TGTGCCACCAGCAGGGACATGAACACCGGGGAGCTGTTTTTT. Translated: CATSRDMNTGELFF.

This clonotype turned up a few times. The CDR3 nucleotides are TGTGCCAGCAGCTACGGACTAAGCTACGAGCAGTACTTC. Translating gives CASSYGLSYEQYF. V usage is TRBV14 and J usage is TRBJ2-7, with D possibly being TRBD2 (6 bases). The V and J ends lost 5 bases and 3 bases respectively, with 11 bases between them. The CDR3 runs 13 residues. The germline V gene has CDR1 SGHDN and CDR2 FVKESK. Full variable domain (missing parts from reference TRBV14 and TRBJ2-7): EAGVTQFPSHSVIEKGQTVTLRCDPISGHDNLYWYRRVMGKEIKFLLHFVKESKQDESGMPNNRFLAERTGGTYSTLKVQPAELEDSGVYFCASSYGLSYEQYFGPGTRLTVT.

To note about this clonotype: An end of the junction differs from the germline gene, which may be a read error. The rearrangement links TRBV29-1 to TRBJ2-5, with D perhaps being TRBD1 or TRBD2 (6 bases each). Germline V lookup: CDR1 SQVTM, CDR2 ANQGSEA. The CDR3 covers 13 residues. The CDR3 sequence is CSVNREVQEAQYF. CDR3 nucleotide sequence: TGCAGCGTCAACAGGGAGGTACAAGAGGCCCAGTACTTC.

This clonotype has just a few counts. V and J are TRBV5-1 and TRBJ2-1, with TRBD2 matching 11 bases. Germline CDR1 SGHRS, CDR2 YFSETQ. Trimming took 0 bases from V and 9 from J; bases not matched to a gene: 5. The CDR3 loop spans 15 amino acids. The CDR3 protein is CASSLVSGRAFEQFF. The CDR3 DNA is TGCGCCAGCAGCTTGGTTAGCGGGAGGGCCTTTGAGCAGTTCTTC.

The CDR3 DNA reads TGTGCCAGCAGCCGGGACTATCATATTTCCGAGCAGTACTTC. Encoded protein: CASSRDYHISEQYF. This chain links TRBV12-3 or TRBV12-4 with TRBJ2-7; 7 nucleotides match TRBD2. This CDR3 contains 14 residues. V lost 6 bases to trimming and J lost 6 bases; unmatched junction nucleotides: 11.

This clonotype was seen ten or more times. The chain joins TRBV6-2 or TRBV6-3 to TRBJ1-3; D call uncertain. CDR3 length: 11 residues. Germline CDR1 is MNHEY and CDR2 is SVGEGT. Trimming took 7 bases from V and 0 from J, leaving 1 base between them. CDR3 in amino acids: CASNSGNTIYF. DNA of the CDR3: TGTGCCAGCAACTCTGGAAACACCATATATTTT.

The rearrangement joins TRBV3-1 to TRBJ1-2; D unresolved. Germline V lookup: CDR1 LGHDT, CDR2 YNNKEL (reference sequence). Trimming stripped 2 bases from V and 5 bases from J, with 15 bases between. The CDR3 totals 15 residues. The CDR3 DNA reads as TGTGCCAGCAGCCAATCGAGGAGTTCCCCGTATGGCTACACCTTC. Translated, it gives CASSQSRSSPYGYTF.